This T cell receptor beta chain was sequenced during a study of ipilimumab plus nivolumab after autologous stem cell transplantation. As for the study in general: Patients received a median of roughly five ipilimumab and roughly eight nivolumab doses. The DLBCL cohort had primary refractory and relapsed disease, with 18-month progression-free survival of roughly 86% and 30%.

Dosing: nivolumab 3 mg/kg IV, weeks 1, 4, 7, 10, then every two weeks to week 26. The protocol was immunoSEQ multiplex PCR, while the TCRdb copy is restricted to in-frame clones and leaves out a portion. Here the sample spans some 87,000 clones, 75% to 85% being singletons. The CDR3 loop spans 17 amino acids. Germline CDR1 reads LGHNA; CDR2 reads YNFKEQ. V shed 1 base and J shed 3 bases, with 17 bases lying between them. The clonotype comes from a male donor with diffuse large B-cell lymphoma. Here the sequenced sample was PBMCs, taken in a trial of ipilimumab plus nivolumab as post-transplant consolidation. The chain employs TRBV4-2 and TRBJ2-3; D could derive from TRBD1 or TRBD2 (5 bases each). The CDR3 loop is CASSQASGASGTDTQYF. The CDR3 DNA reads TGTGCCAGCAGCCAAGCTTCCGGGGCTTCTGGGACAGATACGCAGTATTTT.